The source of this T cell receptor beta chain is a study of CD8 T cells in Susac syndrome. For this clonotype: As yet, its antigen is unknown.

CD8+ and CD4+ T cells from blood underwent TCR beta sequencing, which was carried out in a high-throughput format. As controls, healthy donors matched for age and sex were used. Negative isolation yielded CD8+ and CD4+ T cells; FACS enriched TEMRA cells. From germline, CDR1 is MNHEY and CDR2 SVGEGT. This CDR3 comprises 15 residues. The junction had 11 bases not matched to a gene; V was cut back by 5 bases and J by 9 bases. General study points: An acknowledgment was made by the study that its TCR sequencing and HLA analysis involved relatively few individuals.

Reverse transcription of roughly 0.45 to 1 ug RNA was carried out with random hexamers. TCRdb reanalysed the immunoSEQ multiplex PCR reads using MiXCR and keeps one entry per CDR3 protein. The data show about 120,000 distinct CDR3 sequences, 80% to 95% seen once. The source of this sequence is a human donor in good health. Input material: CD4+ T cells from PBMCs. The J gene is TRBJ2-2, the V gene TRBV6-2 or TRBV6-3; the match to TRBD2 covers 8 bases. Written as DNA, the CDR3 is TGTGCCAGCAGTCCCGGGACTAGGGTCGGCCGGGAGCTGTTTTTT. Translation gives CASSPGTRVGRELFF.